Shown below are 23 T cell receptor beta chains from a single sample sequenced in a study of shared clonotypes between healthy human individuals. This table comes from immunoSEQ multiplex PCR, and its TCRdb copy is limited to in-frame clones, with some not included. The sample shows about 800,000 clones, around 96% of them seen only once. Positive CCR7 selection of CD45RO-negative cells yielded the naive CD8 cells, and terminally differentiated effector memory CD45RA+ cells were excluded. Sequencing was done on a sample of naive CD8+ T cells sorted from blood. These receptors all stem from a man aged 25 to 40 in good health.

J is TRBJ1-2 and V is TRBV9, with D perhaps matching TRBD1 (5 bases). V gave up 3 bases and J gave up 0 bases, with 18 bases separating them. This CDR3 region has 17 residues. The germline V gene encodes CDR1 SGDLS and CDR2 YYNGEE. CDR3 protein: CASSATLRVEANYGYTF. CDR3 DNA: TGTGCCAGCAGCGCGACGCTCAGGGTAGAAGCTAACTATGGCTACACCTTC.

The chain combines TRBV27 with TRBJ2-5; unclear D gene. Germline lookup yields CDR1 MNHEY and CDR2 SMNVEV (reference sequence). The CDR3 is 12 amino acids. V was trimmed by 8 bases and J by 7 bases, leaving 14 bases between them. CDR3 DNA: TGTGCCAGCGGTAGTATGGTTGGGACCCAGTACTTC. Protein sequence: CASGSMVGTQYF.

This rearrangement joins TRBV4-1 to TRBJ2-2; 8 nucleotides agree with TRBD1. Germline assignment: CDR1 MGHRA and CDR2 YSYEKL. The CDR3 is 16 amino acids. The V and J ends lost 0 bases and 1 base, in that order; junction bases with no gene match: 1. Here the CDR3 DNA reads TGCGCCAGCAGCCAAGAGGGACAGGAGAACACCGGGGAGCTGTTTTTT. Protein: CASSQEGQENTGELFF.

This clone appeared once. The chain uses TRBV29-1 and TRBJ2-7, with a weak D call TRBD2 (6 bases). Between the trimmed V and J ends, which lost 7 bases and 1 base, there was a span of 14 bases. CDR1 is SQVTM and CDR2 is ANQGSEA in the germline V gene. The CDR3 extends over 13 amino acids. This CDR3 reads CSAAGGESYEQYF. CDR3 nucleotide sequence: TGCAGCGCGGCCGGAGGGGAGTCCTACGAGCAGTACTTC.

The V call is TRBV5-1, the J call TRBJ2-1; D remains unclear. The CDR3 runs 14 residues. V was trimmed by 3 bases and J by 5 bases, leaving 12 bases between them. Germline V CDR1 and CDR2: SGHRS, YFSETQ. The DNA for the CDR3 is TGCGCCAGCAGCTCAGCTAACCTACACAATGAGCAGTTCTTC. Translating it yields CASSSANLHNEQFF.

This clone was recorded once. V gene TRBV9 combines with J gene TRBJ1-2, with a weak D call TRBD1 (5 bases). Germline-derived CDR1 and CDR2 are SGDLS and YYNGEE. The CDR3 consists of 15 residues. V lost 0 bases and J lost 4, with 13 bases in between. In nucleotides, the CDR3 is TGTGCCAGCAGCGTAGGAACGACCGGGGGCTATGGCTACACCTTC. Its translation is CASSVGTTGGYGYTF.

The chain is built from TRBV9 and TRBJ2-3; 7 bases line up with TRBD2. There are 14 residues in the CDR3. V shed 1 base, J shed 5 bases, and the junction held 4 bases outside the gene matches. The germline V gene encodes CDR1 SGDLS and CDR2 YYNGEE. The CDR3 is CASSVSLAVDTQYF. In DNA, the CDR3 is TGTGCCAGCAGCGTATCCCTAGCGGTAGATACGCAGTATTTT. Full variable domain (rest looked up from reference TRBV9 and TRBJ2-3): DSGVTQTPKHLITATGQRVTLRCSPRSGDLSVYWYQQSLDQGLQFLIQYYNGEERAKGNILERFSAQQFPDLHSELNLSSLELGDSALYFCASSVSLAVDTQYFGPGTRLTVL.

The chain is built from TRBV4-2 and TRBJ2-7, with D perhaps TRBD1 or TRBD2 (5 bases each). Between the trimmed V and J ends, which lost 0 bases and 2 bases, there was a span of 17 bases. Germline assignment: CDR1 LGHNA and CDR2 YNFKEQ. CDR3 size: 17 residues. The CDR3 here is CASSQEAPRDAAYEQYF. As DNA, the CDR3 is TGTGCCAGCAGCCAAGAGGCCCCCAGGGACGCGGCCTACGAGCAGTACTTC.

This chain connects TRBV25-1 to TRBJ1-1; 7 nucleotides agree with TRBD1. The CDR3 has 12 amino acids. The V gene end was trimmed by 6 bases and the J gene end by 5 bases; junction bases not matched to a gene: 3. CDR1 is MGHDK and CDR2 is SYGVNS in the germline V gene. CDR3 sequence (DNA): TGTGCCAGCAGCCAGGGGGGGACTGAAGCTTTCTTT. It translates to CASSQGGTEAFF.

The rearrangement joins TRBV4-1 to TRBJ1-1, with a tentative D call TRBD1 (6 bases). From germline, CDR1 is MGHRA and CDR2 YSYEKL. The CDR3 is 12 amino acids. The V gene lost 3 bases and the J gene lost 12 bases, with 14 bases spanning the gap. The CDR3 protein is CASSQETGETFF. CDR3 bases: TGCGCCAGCAGCCAGGAGACAGGCGAAACTTTCTTT.

A single count supports this clone. J is TRBJ2-7 and V is TRBV27, with 7 bases that match TRBD1. J lost 4 bases, V lost 8 bases, and 8 bases had no gene match. Germline values: CDR1 MNHEY, CDR2 SMNVEV (reference sequence). This CDR3 contains 13 residues. The CDR3 nucleotides are TGTGCCAGCGGGTTGACAGGGTCGTACGAGCAGTACTTC. Its protein is CASGLTGSYEQYF.

The rearrangement uses TRBV25-1 and TRBJ1-1, with D tentatively TRBD1 (5 bases). CDR3 length equals 11 residues. Trimming took 3 bases from V and 8 from J, leaving 7 bases between them. The germline gives CDR1 MGHDK, CDR2 SYGVNS. This chain's CDR3 is CASSDGQEAFF. The CDR3 DNA reads TGTGCCAGCAGTGATGGACAAGAAGCTTTCTTT.

The V and J genes are TRBV7-6 and TRBJ1-1; 10 nucleotides line up with TRBD1. Per the germline V gene, CDR1 is SGHVS and CDR2 is FNYEAQ. V shed 5 bases, J shed 3 bases, and the junction held 6 bases outside the gene matches. The length of the CDR3 is 15 residues. CDR3 bases: TGTGCCAGCAGCCCGGGACAGGGGATTGACACTGAAGCTTTCTTT. Its protein is CASSPGQGIDTEAFF.

The genes are TRBV30 and TRBJ2-3; D not resolved. Germline-derived CDR1 and CDR2 are GTSNPN and SVGIG (reference sequence). V gave up 2 bases and J gave up 0 bases, with 9 bases separating them. There are 14 residues in the CDR3. CDR3: CAWSLYGSTDTQYF. DNA of the CDR3: TGTGCCTGGAGTTTGTACGGTAGCACAGATACGCAGTATTTT.

The chain carries TRBV27 and TRBJ1-1; 7 nucleotides agree with TRBD1. The CDR3 runs 15 residues. Germline-derived CDR1 and CDR2 are MNHEY and SMNVEV (reference sequence). With 6 bases clipped from V and 1 base from J, the junction kept 8 bases outside the gene matches. The CDR3 protein is CASSLGQPWNTEAFF. CDR3 bases: TGTGCCAGCAGCTTGGGACAGCCTTGGAACACTGAAGCTTTCTTT.

The chain employs TRBV11-3 and TRBJ2-5; 7 bases match TRBD1. The V gene's germline CDR1 is SGHNT and CDR2 YENEEA. The CDR3 loop spans 12 amino acids. J gave up 4 bases and V 8 bases, and 4 bases lay outside the gene matches. CDR3 protein: CASSSGGETQYF. DNA of the CDR3: TGTGCCAGCTCGTCAGGGGGAGAGACCCAGTACTTC.

CDR3 bases: TGTGCCAGCATCTCAACCTGGGGGGACTATGGCTACACCTTC. Residues: CASISTWGDYGYTF. The chain couples TRBV7-9 to TRBJ1-2, with D perhaps matching TRBD1 (5 bases). The CDR3 has 14 amino acids. Germline V gene sequence: CDR1 SEHNR, CDR2 FQNEAQ (reference sequence). V dropped 7 bases and J dropped 3 bases, with 15 bases sitting between them.

The rearrangement links TRBV4-1 to TRBJ1-5; D unresolved. The germline V gene encodes CDR1 MGHRA and CDR2 YSYEKL. This CDR3 has 15 amino acids. V lost 1 base and J 8 bases, leaving 15 bases between the germline ends. CDR3 loop: CASSQVGPSAEPQHF. CDR3 sequence (DNA): TGCGCCAGCAGCCAAGTCGGTCCCAGCGCAGAGCCCCAGCATTTT.

The chain links TRBV5-1 to TRBJ2-1; TRBD2 is a possible D gene (5 bases). Between the trimmed V and J ends, which lost 0 bases and 5 bases, there was a span of 9 bases. Germline V gene lookup returns CDR1 SGHRS and CDR2 YFSETQ. CDR3 size: 14 residues. CDR3 sequence (DNA): TGCGCCAGCAGCTTGGCCGCGGGCCACAATGAGCAGTTCTTC. It yields the protein CASSLAAGHNEQFF.

The rearrangement uses TRBV21-1 and TRBJ2-5; TRBD2 is taken as the D call from the table, unchecked against the DNA. TRBV21-1 is annotated as a pseudogene. The CDR3 runs 22 residues. The CDR3 nucleotides read TGTGCCAGCAGCTCCCAACAGGGATTTCGCTCTAGCGGGAGAAAAAGAGGAGAGACCCAGTACTTC. Its translation: CASSSQQGFRSSGRKRGETQYF.

The chain is built from TRBV27 and TRBJ2-2; D is uncertain. V dropped 2 bases and J dropped 0 bases, with 7 bases sitting between them. CDR3 length: 15 residues. Germline V CDR1 and CDR2: MNHEY, SMNVEV (reference sequence). The chain's CDR3 is CASSLGVTNTGELFF. CDR3 sequence (DNA): TGTGCCAGCAGTTTAGGTGTTACGAACACCGGGGAGCTGTTTTTT.

J is TRBJ2-1 and V is TRBV14; a weak D match, TRBD2 (5 bases). The CDR3 length is 16 residues. Trimming removed 1 base at V and 2 bases at J, with 12 bases between. The V gene's germline CDR1 is SGHDN and CDR2 FVKESK. CDR3: CASSQVVGVTYNEQFF. The CDR3 region has the DNA TGTGCCAGCAGCCAAGTCGTGGGAGTAACCTACAATGAGCAGTTCTTC.

This chain links TRBV5-1 with TRBJ2-7; D tentatively fits TRBD1 or TRBD2 (5 bases each). CDR3 size: 14 residues. The V end lost 4 bases, the J end lost 5 bases, and 16 bases lay between the germline ends. Germline loops: CDR1 SGHRS, CDR2 YFSETQ. Written as DNA, the CDR3 is TGCGCCAGCAGCCCTACGGGACCGACCCACGAGCAGTACTTC. It yields the protein CASSPTGPTHEQYF. Together with reference TRBV5-1 and TRBJ2-7, the CDR3 gives the full variable domain: KAGVTQTPRYLIKTRGQQVTLSCSPISGHRSVSWYQQTPGQGLQFLFEYFSETQRNKGNFPGRFSGRQFSNSRSEMNVSTLELGDSALYLCASSPTGPTHEQYFGPGTRLTVT.